The rows below give T cell receptor beta chains drawn from one sample of a study of T cells after yellow fever vaccination. TCRdb re-called the 5' RACE reads with MiXCR, one entry per CDR3 protein. Of around 530,000 distinct CDR3 sequences in the sample, roughly a sixth were seen once. The starting material was PBMCs, obtained about 5 days after the first yellow fever vaccination. The receptors originated from a man aged 18 to 29 who received the YFV17D yellow fever vaccine. CDR3s include the opening cysteine and the closing phenylalanine or tryptophan. Each record gives: D gene, V gene, clone size, J gene, CDR3 protein, CDR3 DNA. A D gene is named only where the DNA matches it firmly. A row's size may be missing; if present it is once, few, many or a size class.

D: TRBD1; V: TRBV7-2; size: few; J: TRBJ2-7; CDR3: CASSLGIEGAGEQYF; DNA: TGTGCCAGCAGCTTAGGGATCGAGGGGGCAGGCGAGCAGTACTTC
D: NA; V: TRBV29-1; size: few; J: TRBJ1-1; CDR3: CSALNTEAFF; DNA: TGCAGCGCCTTGAACACTGAAGCTTTCTTT
D: TRBD1; V: TRBV6-1; size: once; J: TRBJ1-1; CDR3: CASSEAINRGRREYTEAFF; DNA: TGTGCCAGCAGTGAAGCGATAAACAGGGGGCGAAGGGAGTACACTGAAGCTTTCTTT
D: NA; V: TRBV9; size: NA; J: TRBJ2-1; CDR3: CASSADRIYNEQFF; DNA: TGTGCCAGCAGCGCGGACAGAATCTACAATGAGCAGTTCTTC
D: NA; V: TRBV5-1; size: few; J: TRBJ2-2; CDR3: CASSLPGSANTGELFF; DNA: TGCGCCAGCAGCTTGCCCGGCAGCGCCAACACCGGGGAGCTGTTTTTT
D: NA; V: TRBV20-1; size: NA; J: TRBJ1-6; CDR3: CSAHRDGNSPLHF; DNA: TGCAGTGCTCACCGGGACGGCAATTCACCCCTCCACTTT
D: NA; V: TRBV7-2; size: many; J: TRBJ2-1; CDR3: CASSLVQGHLSYNEQFF; DNA: TGTGCCAGCAGCTTAGTCCAGGGACACTTATCCTACAATGAGCAGTTCTTC
D: TRBD2; V: TRBV12-3/TRBV12-4; size: NA; J: TRBJ2-4; CDR3: CASRVSWGGIGNIQYF; DNA: TGTGCCAGCAGAGTTTCCTGGGGGGGGATAGGGAACATTCAGTACTTC
D: NA; V: TRBV7-9; size: NA; J: TRBJ1-1; CDR3: CASNAPGGGIAEAFF; DNA: TGTGCCAGCAACGCACCTGGGGGGGGGATAGCTGAAGCTTTCTTT
D: TRBD1; V: TRBV5-1; size: few; J: TRBJ1-5; CDR3: CASSQQGAGQPQHF; DNA: TGCGCCAGCAGCCAACAGGGGGCCGGGCAGCCCCAGCATTTT
D: TRBD1; V: TRBV7-8; size: NA; J: TRBJ2-3; CDR3: CASSLRDRDGLDTQYF; DNA: TGTGCCAGCAGCTTACGGGACAGGGATGGTTTAGATACGCAGTATTTT
D: NA; V: TRBV5-1; size: NA; J: TRBJ2-1; CDR3: CASSETGPSYNEQFF; DNA: TGCGCCAGCAGCGAAACAGGACCTTCCTACAATGAGCAGTTCTTC
D: NA; V: TRBV7-9; size: few; J: TRBJ2-5; CDR3: CASTRLGLETQYF; DNA: TGTGCCAGCACCCGCCTCGGCCTGGAGACCCAGTACTTC
D: NA; V: TRBV14; size: NA; J: TRBJ2-3; CDR3: CASSQETWQRGTDTQYF; DNA: TGTGCCAGCAGCCAAGAGACGTGGCAGAGGGGGACAGATACGCAGTATTTT
D: NA; V: TRBV13; size: NA; J: TRBJ2-1; CDR3: CASSYLGTSGYNEQFF; DNA: TGTGCCAGCAGCTATCTCGGGACTTCCGGCTACAATGAGCAGTTCTTC
D: TRBD1; V: TRBV7-9; size: few; J: TRBJ2-5; CDR3: CASSPPRDRAKETQYF; DNA: TGTGCCAGCAGCCCGCCCCGGGACAGGGCGAAAGAGACCCAGTACTTC
D: TRBD1; V: TRBV27; size: NA; J: TRBJ2-2; CDR3: CASSTPTGPGELFF; DNA: TGTGCCAGCAGTACACCGACAGGGCCCGGGGAGCTGTTTTTT
D: NA; V: TRBV9; size: few; J: TRBJ2-5; CDR3: CASSWQGVGETQYF; DNA: TGTGCCAGCAGCTGGCAGGGTGTGGGTGAGACCCAGTACTTC
D: TRBD1; V: TRBV20-1; size: NA; J: TRBJ2-1; CDR3: CSARDHGQGYNEQFF; DNA: TGCAGTGCTAGAGATCACGGACAGGGCTACAATGAGCAGTTCTTC
D: TRBD1; V: TRBV5-5; size: few; J: TRBJ1-1; CDR3: CASSRAGTGIWNTEAFF; DNA: TGTGCCAGCAGCCGGGCAGGGACAGGGATTTGGAACACTGAAGCTTTCTTT